Below are 26 T cell receptor beta chains sequenced from a single sample in a study of tumor and adjacent non-tumor tissue in lung cancer. RNA was extracted from bulk tissue without any cell sorting. TCRbeta libraries were built with three rounds of nested PCR, modified from ARM-PCR. Each CDR3 protein is one row after TCRdb ran MiXCR on the multiplex PCR reads. The table records under 140,000 distinct CDR3 sequences, over 75% of them present only once. The sample consisted of lung tumor tissue. Receptor source: a man aged 65-85 years with non-small cell lung cancer.

Turning to this clonotype: This CDR3 is missing its conserved last phenylalanine or tryptophan, likely due to a read error. The chain couples TRBV24-1 to TRBJ2-3, with D tentatively TRBD1 or TRBD2 (5 bases each). The V gene's germline CDR1 is KGHDR and CDR2 SFDVKD. The CDR3 spans 16 residues. V lost 4 bases to trimming and J lost 2 bases, with 15 bases between them. This chain's CDR3 is CATSDPRGDYTDTQYI. CDR3 sequence (DNA): TGTGCCACCAGTGACCCTCGAGGGGATTACACAGATACGCAGTATATT.

V usage is TRBV12-3 or TRBV12-4 and J usage is TRBJ2-2; D remains unclear. The CDR3 has 14 residues. For the CDR3, the DNA is TGTACCATCGGTTACCGACCGAACACCGGGGAGCTGTTTTTT. Amino acid sequence: CTIGYRPNTGELFF.

The chain uses TRBV6-5 and TRBJ1-2; D perhaps matches TRBD1 (5 bases). The ends were cut back, 3 bases at V and 7 bases at J, with 15 bases in the middle. CDR1 is MNHEY and CDR2 is SVGAGI in the germline V gene. The CDR3 is 14 amino acids. CDR3 nucleotides: TGTGCCAGCAGTTATCTTGGGGGGTTGACTGGCTACACCTTC. Protein product: CASSYLGGLTGYTF.

Points on this clonotype: This likely comes from a read error, as the CDR3 has no conserved phenylalanine or tryptophan at its end. The chain carries TRBV6-6 and TRBJ1-1, with 8 bases fitting TRBD1. This CDR3 has 13 amino acids. Germline V gene sequence: CDR1 MNHNY, CDR2 SVGAGI (reference sequence). CDR3 nucleotide sequence: TGTGCCAGCAAGAGACAGGGGAACTCTGAAGCTTTCCTT. Translated: CASKRQGNSEAFL.

As concerns this clonotype: This likely comes from a read error, as the CDR3 has no conserved phenylalanine or tryptophan at its end. The chain recombines TRBV7-3 with TRBJ2-3, with D perhaps matching TRBD2 (6 bases). CDR1 and CDR2 from the germline V gene are SGHTA and FQGTGA. CDR3 length equals 13 residues. The CDR3 protein is CACSLTGVDTQYY. DNA for the CDR3: TGTGCCTGCAGCTTAACGGGAGTGGATACGCAGTATTAT.

This clonotype showed up many times. The chain recombines TRBV28 with TRBJ2-7; D is possibly TRBD2 (6 bases). V was cut by 7 bases and J by 5 bases, with 18 bases left in between. The CDR3 runs 14 residues. Germline CDR1 and CDR2: MDHEN and SYDVKM. Here the CDR3 DNA reads TGTGCCAGCAAGTTGAAGGGAGGCCGGGACGAGCAGTACTTC. This codes for CASKLKGGRDEQYF. Full variable domain (remainder filled in from reference TRBV28 and TRBJ2-7): DVKVTQSSRYLVKRTGEKVFLECVQDMDHENMFWYRQDPGLGLRLIYFSYDVKMKEKGDIPEGYSVSREKKERFSLILESASTNQTSMYLCASKLKGGRDEQYFGPGTRLTVT.

The chain combines TRBV6-5 with TRBJ2-1, with 10 nucleotides matching TRBD2. Germline assignment: CDR1 MNHEY and CDR2 SVGAGI. The trim removed 6 bases at V and 11 bases at J, leaving 13 bases unmatched. The CDR3 is made up of 15 amino acids. This CDR3 is CASRSLAGVGNKQFF. CDR3 sequence (DNA): TGTGCCAGCAGATCCCTAGCGGGGGTAGGGAATAAGCAGTTCTTC.

The count of this clonotype is one. A read error may be the cause here, since a much bigger clone is one base away. The chain employs TRBV20-1 and TRBJ2-7; 9 bases fit TRBD1. The CDR3 loop spans 15 amino acids. CDR1 and CDR2 (germline): DFQATT, SNEGSKA (reference sequence). CDR3 protein: CSARDFGTGYHERYF. CDR3 sequence (DNA): TGCAGTGCTAGAGATTTCGGGACAGGGTACCACGAGCGGTACTTC.

This clonotype has a count of ten or more. The rearrangement links TRBV28 to TRBJ1-3; D gene uncertain. The germline V and J ends were trimmed by 6 bases and 4 bases, with 7 bases remaining between them. The CDR3 length is 12 residues. The germline V gene has CDR1 MDHEN and CDR2 SYDVKM. This chain's CDR3 is CASRSVGNTIYF. DNA of the CDR3: TGTGCCAGCAGATCAGTGGGAAACACCATATATTTT.

This clonotype showed up just once. Mismatch with germline at one junction end may stem from a read error. CDR3 region: CASSLANQPQRF. The CDR3 nucleotides are TGTGCCAGCAGTTTAGCTAATCAACCCCAGCGTTTT. The rearrangement joins TRBV12-3 or TRBV12-4 to TRBJ1-5, with D unresolved. The CDR3 is 12 residues long.

Concerning this clonotype itself: A read error may produce the germline difference seen at one junction end. This chain uses TRBV29-1 with TRBJ1-3; D unclear. Germline V gene data show CDR1 as SQVTM and CDR2 as ANQGSEA. This CDR3 comprises 14 residues. CDR3 sequence reads: CNVELVRSANTIYF. CDR3 nucleotides: TGCAACGTTGAATTGGTCCGCTCTGCAAACACCATATATTTT.

The chain is built from TRBV12-3 or TRBV12-4 and TRBJ2-5, with D perhaps matching TRBD2 (5 bases). CDR3 length: 16 amino acids. V gave up 6 bases and J gave up 7 bases, with 24 bases separating them. CDR3 nucleotides: TGTGCCAGCAGCCCTGCGGCATGGGTCCCAGGAGGGACCCAGTACTTC. Translating it yields CASSPAAWVPGGTQYF.

To note about this clonotype: An end of the junction does not agree with germline; a read error may underlie this. The CDR3 protein is CASTLVREGGYSF. The CDR3 DNA follows: TGTGCCAGCACTTTAGTCAGGGAGGGAGGCTACAGCTTC. V and J are TRBV6-5 and TRBJ1-2; the D gene is possibly TRBD1 (5 bases). Looked up from germline, CDR1 is MNHEY and CDR2 is SVGAGI. The CDR3 totals 13 residues.

This clonotype was seen only a few times. One end of the junction fails to match germline, which may point to a read error. The V and J genes are TRBV5-5 and TRBJ1-5; TRBD1 aligns across 7 bases. The germline V gene encodes CDR1 SGHKS and CDR2 YYEKEE (reference sequence). The CDR3 is 15 residues long. CDR3 region: CANSLAGTVNQPQHF. For the CDR3, the DNA is TGTGCCAACAGCTTGGCCGGGACAGTAAATCAGCCTCAGCATTTT.

A note on this clonotype: Compared with germline, one end of the junction differs, possibly owing to a read error. This chain connects TRBV10-2 to TRBJ1-5, with D hard to call. The CDR3 contains 13 residues. Germline lookup yields CDR1 WSHSY and CDR2 SAAADI. The CDR3, as DNA: TGCGCCAGCAGTGAAAGTTCCAATCAGCCCCAGCGTTTT. Amino acids: CASSESSNQPQRF.

A note on this clonotype: At one end the junction does not follow the germline gene, possibly because of a read error. The chain has TRBV28 and TRBJ2-7; possibly TRBD1 for D (6 bases). CDR1 and CDR2 from the germline V gene are MDHEN and SYDVKM. This CDR3 is built from 16 residues. The CDR3 is CASSLYGGQEAREQYF. DNA of the CDR3: TGTGCCAGCAGTTTATATGGGGGACAAGAGGCTAGGGAGCAGTATTTC.

This clonotype was observed once. The DNA of the CDR3 is TGTGCCAGCATTTTTCACCCCACAACAGGCTCGGTCTGGGGGAACACTGAAGCTTTCTTT. Amino acid sequence: CASIFHPTTGSVWGNTEAFF. The chain employs TRBV12-3 or TRBV12-4 and TRBJ1-1, with D possibly TRBD1 on 5 matching bases. CDR3 length: 20 amino acids. The ends were cut back, 7 bases at V and 1 base at J, with 31 bases in the middle.

In regard to this clonotype: One junction end does not reproduce the germline sequence, and a read error may be involved. The chain links TRBV6-1 to TRBJ2-5; D uncertain. The germline gives CDR1 MNHNS, CDR2 SASEGT. This CDR3 spans 13 amino acids. The CDR3 coding sequence is TGTGTCAGCAAAAACCAAGAGCTGGAGACCCAGTACTTC. This sequence encodes CVSKNQELETQYF.

V is TRBV12-3 or TRBV12-4 and J is TRBJ2-1, with D possibly called TRBD1 or TRBD2 (5 bases each). The ends were cut back, 8 bases at V and 5 bases at J, with 16 bases in the middle. CDR3 length: 14 residues. The CDR3 region has the DNA TGTGCCAGCCTCCCGGGGCCGCTCCACAATGAGCAGTTCTTC. Its protein product is CASLPGPLHNEQFF.

This chain joins TRBV20-1 and TRBJ1-2; a weak D match, TRBD1 (5 bases). V was cut by 3 bases and J by 3 bases, with 11 bases left in between. Germline V lookup: CDR1 DFQATT, CDR2 SNEGSKA (reference sequence). The CDR3 spans 13 residues. The CDR3 reads CSASRGSDYGYTF. The DNA for the CDR3 is TGCAGTGCTAGTAGGGGATCCGACTATGGCTACACCTTC.

On this clonotype itself: A read error may account for a junction end that differs from germline. The chain has TRBV5-6 and TRBJ2-7, with 10 positions matching TRBD2. The CDR3 covers 18 residues. The germline gives CDR1 SGHDT, CDR2 YYEEEE. The CDR3 sequence is CASSPTVAGGPGNYEQCF. CDR3 DNA: TGCGCCAGCAGCCCGACAGTAGCGGGAGGCCCGGGTAACTACGAGCAGTGCTTC.

This sequence joins TRBV20-1 and TRBJ2-7, with 8 bases aligning to TRBD2. This CDR3 contains 15 residues. Germline CDR1 and CDR2: DFQATT and SNEGSKA (reference sequence). The CDR3 DNA reads as TGCACTGTTAGAGAAGGACTAGCAGGGACCTACGAGCAGTACGTC. Its protein is CTVREGLAGTYEQYV.

Notes on this clonotype: The germline gene is not matched at one end of the junction; a read error may be the cause. The chain uses TRBV12-3 or TRBV12-4 and TRBJ2-7; 9 positions match TRBD2. CDR3 length: 15 amino acids. CDR3 DNA: TGTGCCAGCAGCACGAGTAGCGGGAGAAGCTACGATCAGTACTTC. This codes for CASSTSSGRSYDQYF.

This clonotype was counted ten times or more. The chain recombines TRBV7-9 with TRBJ1-1; 7 bases are a match to TRBD1. Germline V lookup: CDR1 SEHNR, CDR2 FQNEAQ (reference sequence). The CDR3 is 14 amino acids. V lost 5 bases to trimming and J lost 6 bases; unmatched junction nucleotides: 9. This CDR3 is CASSPRTGGAEAFF. CDR3 bases: TGTGCCAGCAGCCCTAGGACAGGAGGGGCTGAAGCTTTCTTT.

As to this clonotype: This may stem from a read error, because a much larger clone lies one nucleotide away. CDR3 sequence reads: CASNLNLAGAFYEQYF. The CDR3 DNA sequence: TGTGCCAGCAACTTGAATTTAGCGGGGGCCTTCTACGAGCAGTACTTC. The chain is built from TRBV7-8 and TRBJ2-7; 9 positions agree with TRBD2. The CDR3 loop spans 16 amino acids. Germline assignment: CDR1 SGHVS and CDR2 FQNEAQ. Trimming cost V 7 bases and J 3 bases; bases outside gene matches: 13.

On this clonotype: At one end the junction does not follow the germline gene, possibly because of a read error. The genes are TRBV11-2 and TRBJ2-2; TRBD2 matches 8 bases. CDR1 is SGHAT, CDR2 FQNNGV, per germline. This CDR3 is 15 amino acids long. CDR3 sequence reads: CVISIHGGADGELFF. The DNA of the CDR3 is TGTGTCATCAGCATACACGGGGGGGCTGACGGGGAACTGTTTTTT.